These T cell receptor beta chains were read from a single sample in a study of control samples from healthy donors and cancer patients. Sequenced by immunoSEQ multiplex PCR; TCRdb stores in-frame clones only, minus some. The profile shows 400,000 to 500,000 clones, 75% to 95% of them singletons. Input material: PBMCs. All receptors derive from a man in his forties or fifties with head and neck cancer. CDR3s leave out the opening cysteine and the closing phenylalanine or tryptophan.

v_gene: TRBV5-8
j_gene: TRBJ1-3
CDR3aa: ASSPWSSGNTIY

v_gene: TRBV6-5
j_gene: TRBJ1-1
CDR3aa: ASRDRGRGTEAF

v_gene: TRBV5-5
j_gene: TRBJ2-7
CDR3aa: ASSLSITGLAGAYEQY

v_gene: TRBV4-3
j_gene: TRBJ2-7
CDR3aa: ASSQDRLREQY

v_gene: TRBV29-1
j_gene: TRBJ2-3
CDR3aa: SSEGGRSDTQY

v_gene: TRBV3-1/TRBV3-2
j_gene: TRBJ1-2
CDR3aa: ASSPGRAYYGYT

v_gene: TRBV5-1
j_gene: TRBJ1-1
CDR3aa: ASSYLRQGAAEAF

v_gene: TRBV6-4
j_gene: TRBJ2-1
CDR3aa: ASSELAGGLGQF

v_gene: TRBV27
j_gene: TRBJ2-7
CDR3aa: ASSEGSYEQY

v_gene: TRBV6-5
j_gene: TRBJ1-1
CDR3aa: ASNLQGGDTEAF

v_gene: TRBV3-1/TRBV3-2
j_gene: TRBJ2-3
CDR3aa: ASSLTGGGTDTQY

v_gene: TRBV30
j_gene: TRBJ2-5
CDR3aa: AWEGWDTQETQY

v_gene: TRBV11-2
j_gene: TRBJ2-7
CDR3aa: ASSPPSYEQY

v_gene: TRBV19
j_gene: TRBJ1-1
CDR3aa: ASSMGPLNTEAF

v_gene: TRBV28
j_gene: TRBJ2-7
CDR3aa: ASTLRGGDYEQY

v_gene: TRBV7-9
j_gene: TRBJ1-4
CDR3aa: ASSLGQPLF

v_gene: TRBV3-1/TRBV3-2
j_gene: TRBJ1-2
CDR3aa: ASRASGGYT

v_gene: TRBV7-3
j_gene: TRBJ1-4
CDR3aa: ASSPQSLVREKLF

v_gene: TRBV11-2
j_gene: TRBJ2-1
CDR3aa: ASSFRGGGDMNEQF

v_gene: TRBV30
j_gene: TRBJ2-3
CDR3aa: AWSGLAGGYTDTQY

v_gene: TRBV5-1
j_gene: TRBJ2-7
CDR3aa: ASSLGQSTLYEQY

v_gene: TRBV28
j_gene: TRBJ1-1
CDR3aa: ASRNQGTGNTEAF

v_gene: TRBV5-8
j_gene: TRBJ1-1
CDR3aa: ASSLVRNTEAF

v_gene: TRBV12-5
j_gene: TRBJ1-1
CDR3aa: ASGLVRGGSGAEAF

v_gene: TRBV7-3
j_gene: TRBJ2-3
CDR3aa: ASSFLAVRSDTQY

v_gene: TRBV4-1
j_gene: TRBJ1-3
CDR3aa: ASSQGDRVSGNTIY

v_gene: TRBV4-1
j_gene: TRBJ1-5
CDR3aa: ASSQDFQGARQPQH

v_gene: TRBV6-1
j_gene: TRBJ2-2
CDR3aa: ASSERVSGANTGELF